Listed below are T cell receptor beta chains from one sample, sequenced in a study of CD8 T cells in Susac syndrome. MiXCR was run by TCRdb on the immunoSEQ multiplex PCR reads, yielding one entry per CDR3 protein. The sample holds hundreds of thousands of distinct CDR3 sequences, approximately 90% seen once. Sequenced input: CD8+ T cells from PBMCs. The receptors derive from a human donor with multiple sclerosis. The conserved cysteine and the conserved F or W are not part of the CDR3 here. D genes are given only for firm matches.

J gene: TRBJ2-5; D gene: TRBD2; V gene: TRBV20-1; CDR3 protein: SARPLTSGGAQPPETQY
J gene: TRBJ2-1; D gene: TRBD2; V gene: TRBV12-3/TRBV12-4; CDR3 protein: ASSPRSGTRNNEQF
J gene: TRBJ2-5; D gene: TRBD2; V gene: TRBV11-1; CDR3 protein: ASSARIGLAGVWINQETQY
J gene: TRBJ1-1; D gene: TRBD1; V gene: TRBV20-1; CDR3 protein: SATLHRGRGTEAF
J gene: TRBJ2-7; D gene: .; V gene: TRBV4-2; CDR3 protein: ASSQDKGVPYEQY
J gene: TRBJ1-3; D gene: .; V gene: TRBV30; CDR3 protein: AWDAGNTIY
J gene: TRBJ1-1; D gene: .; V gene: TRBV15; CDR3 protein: ATSYGQQTLNTEAF
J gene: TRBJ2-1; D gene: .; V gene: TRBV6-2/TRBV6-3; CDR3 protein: ASRHGGFEQF
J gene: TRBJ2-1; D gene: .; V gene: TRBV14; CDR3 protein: ASSQGPEGNEQF
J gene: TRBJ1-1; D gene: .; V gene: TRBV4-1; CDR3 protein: ASSQDTEAF
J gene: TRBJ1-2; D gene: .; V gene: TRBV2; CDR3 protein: ASSDSGGHYGYT
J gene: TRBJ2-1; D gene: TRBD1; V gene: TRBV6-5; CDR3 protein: ASSYPGTGAYNEQF
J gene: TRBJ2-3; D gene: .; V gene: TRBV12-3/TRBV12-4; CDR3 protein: ASSFGTRRDTQY
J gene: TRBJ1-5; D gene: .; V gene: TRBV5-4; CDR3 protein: ASSLDLGGNQPQH
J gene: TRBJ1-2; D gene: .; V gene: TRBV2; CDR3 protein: ASTQQGSGYT
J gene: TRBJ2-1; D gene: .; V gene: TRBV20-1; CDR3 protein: SASLGNEQF
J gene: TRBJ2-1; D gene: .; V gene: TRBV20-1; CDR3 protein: SARPSTGQGI
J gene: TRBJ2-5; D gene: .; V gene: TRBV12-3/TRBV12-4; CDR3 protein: ASSFGETQH
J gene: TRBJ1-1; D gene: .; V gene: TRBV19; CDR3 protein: ASSARTEFTEAF
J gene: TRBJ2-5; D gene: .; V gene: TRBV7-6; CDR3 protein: ASSLGWGTPETQY
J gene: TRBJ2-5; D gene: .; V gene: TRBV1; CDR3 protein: TSSRGLAGGVETQY
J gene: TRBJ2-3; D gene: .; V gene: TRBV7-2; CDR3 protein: ASSFGALASTDTQY
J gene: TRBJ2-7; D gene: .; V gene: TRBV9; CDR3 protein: ASSSRDGFTYEQY
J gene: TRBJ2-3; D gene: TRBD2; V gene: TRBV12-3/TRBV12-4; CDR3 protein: ASRPKRGTDTDTQY
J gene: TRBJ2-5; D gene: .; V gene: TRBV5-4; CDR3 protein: ASSWLASRQEETQY
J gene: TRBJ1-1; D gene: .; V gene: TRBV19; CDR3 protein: ASTLMGNTEAF
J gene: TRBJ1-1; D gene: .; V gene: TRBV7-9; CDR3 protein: ASSSISRGDTEAF
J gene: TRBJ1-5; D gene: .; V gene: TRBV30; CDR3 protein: ARTRDGGHPQH
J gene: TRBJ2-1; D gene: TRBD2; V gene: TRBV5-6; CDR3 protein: ASSVEAGLARNEQF
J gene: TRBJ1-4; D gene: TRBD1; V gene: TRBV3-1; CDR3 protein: ASSQPGTGWAKLF
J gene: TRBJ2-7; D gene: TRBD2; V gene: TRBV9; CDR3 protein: ASSSMGLAKDEQY
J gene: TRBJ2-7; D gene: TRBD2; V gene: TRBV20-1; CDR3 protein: SARGLAGVAGLYEQY
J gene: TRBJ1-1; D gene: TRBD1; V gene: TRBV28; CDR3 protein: ASSPAHRGPMNTEAF
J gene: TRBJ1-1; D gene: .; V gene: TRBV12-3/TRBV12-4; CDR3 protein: ASTWGGLNTEAF
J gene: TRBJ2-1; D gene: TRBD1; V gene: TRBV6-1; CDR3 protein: ARKDRGYYNEQF
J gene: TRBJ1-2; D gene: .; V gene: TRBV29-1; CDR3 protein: SVGEGRSNYGYT
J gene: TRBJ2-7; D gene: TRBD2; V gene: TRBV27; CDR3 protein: ASSPSSGESSYEQY
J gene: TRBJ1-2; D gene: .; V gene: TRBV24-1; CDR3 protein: ATSHPVYGYT
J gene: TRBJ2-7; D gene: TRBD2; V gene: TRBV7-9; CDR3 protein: ASSPRTSGVYEQY
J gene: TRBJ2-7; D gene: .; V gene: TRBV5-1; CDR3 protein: ASSSGTVLDEQY
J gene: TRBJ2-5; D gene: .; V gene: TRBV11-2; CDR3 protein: ASSPAGTDEETQY
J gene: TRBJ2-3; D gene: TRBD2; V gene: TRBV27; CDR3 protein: ASSPVTSGLSTDTQY
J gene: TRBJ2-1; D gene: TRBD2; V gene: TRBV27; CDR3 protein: ASGTGTSGGNEQF
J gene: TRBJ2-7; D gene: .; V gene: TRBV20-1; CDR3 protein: SARATGEQY
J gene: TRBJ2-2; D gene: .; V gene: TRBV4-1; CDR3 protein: ASSRPPAGNTGELF
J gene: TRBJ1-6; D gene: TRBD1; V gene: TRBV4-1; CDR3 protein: ASSQDGTGGSPLH
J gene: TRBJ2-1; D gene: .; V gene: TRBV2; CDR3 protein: ASSELGVYNEQF
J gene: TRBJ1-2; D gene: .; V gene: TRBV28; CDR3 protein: ASTKGWDLRGYT
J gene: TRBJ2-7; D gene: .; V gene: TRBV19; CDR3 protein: ASTRGYEQY
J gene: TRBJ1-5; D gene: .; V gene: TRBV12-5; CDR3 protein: ASGLRSGDNYQPQH
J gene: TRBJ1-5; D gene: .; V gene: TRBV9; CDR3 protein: ASSVADVSNQPQH
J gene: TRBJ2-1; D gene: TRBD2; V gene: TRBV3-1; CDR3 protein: ASSQDMTSGYNEQF